The 19 T cell receptor beta chains listed next were all sequenced from one sample in a study of T cell responses to AZD1222 COVID-19 vaccine. Sequencing used immunoSEQ multiplex PCR; TCRdb keeps in-frame clones, though not all of them. The table lists some 120,000 clones, over 90% of them singletons, with around 7% in the top ten. Sequenced here: peripheral blood, sampled on day 0 of AZD1222 vaccination. The origin of the receptors is an adult in good health.

This sequence joins TRBV6-5 and TRBJ2-5; TRBD1 matches at 8 bases. V trimming: 5 bases; J trimming: 3 bases; junction bases outside the gene matches: 2. The CDR3 is made up of 13 amino acids. Germline assignment: CDR1 MNHEY and CDR2 SVGAGI. The CDR3 here is CASSQGAEETQYF. The DNA for the CDR3 is TGTGCCAGCAGTCAGGGGGCCGAAGAGACCCAGTACTTC.

The V and J genes are TRBV7-8 and TRBJ1-5, with a possible D match to TRBD1 (5 bases). The CDR3 loop spans 15 amino acids. Germline CDR1 SGHVS, CDR2 FQNEAQ. Trimming took 1 base from V and 3 from J, leaving 10 bases between them. CDR3 in amino acids: CASSLETAYNQPQHF. The CDR3 DNA is TGTGCCAGCAGCTTAGAGACAGCTTACAATCAGCCCCAGCATTTT. The full variable domain, completed using reference TRBV7-8 and TRBJ1-5, is GAGVSQSPRYKVAKRGQDVALRCDPISGHVSLFWYQQALGQGPEFLTYFQNEAQLDKSGLPSDRFFAERPEGSVSTLKIQRTQQEDSAVYLCASSLETAYNQPQHFGDGTRLSIL.

This rearrangement joins TRBV4-3 to TRBJ1-1; D might be TRBD1 (5 bases). The CDR3 has 14 amino acids. V was trimmed by 0 bases and J by 4 bases, leaving 9 bases between them. Germline CDR1 and CDR2: LGHNA and YSLEER. The CDR3 is CASSQDRERTEAFF. The CDR3 nucleotides read TGCGCCAGCAGCCAAGACAGGGAGCGCACTGAAGCTTTCTTT.

The chain carries TRBV21-1 and TRBJ1-1. TRBV21-1 is deemed a pseudogene. This CDR3 is built from 14 residues. The CDR3 region is CASSNPAVGTEAFF. The DNA of the CDR3 is TGTGCCAGCAGCAACCCGGCCGTGGGCACTGAAGCTTTCTTT.

The chain uses TRBV7-9 and TRBJ1-2; TRBD1 aligns across 10 bases. Germline V gives CDR1 SEHNR, CDR2 FQNEAQ (reference sequence). CDR3 size: 16 residues. Trimming cost V 5 bases and J 4 bases; bases outside gene matches: 10. This chain's CDR3 is CASSGSPGQGIYGYTF. The CDR3 DNA reads TGTGCCAGCAGCGGCTCACCGGGACAGGGGATCTATGGCTACACCTTC.

This rearrangement joins TRBV5-1 to TRBJ2-7; perhaps TRBD2 as D (5 bases). Trimming removed 0 bases at V and 0 bases at J, with 13 bases between. This CDR3 region has 16 residues. Germline values: CDR1 SGHRS, CDR2 YFSETQ. Here the CDR3 DNA reads TGCGCCAGCAGCTTGGTTGCGGGCCCGAGCTCCTACGAGCAGTACTTC. This translates into CASSLVAGPSSYEQYF.

The chain joins TRBV10-1 to TRBJ2-1; 11 positions agree with TRBD2. This CDR3 is built from 15 residues. Germline V gene data show CDR1 as WNHNN and CDR2 as SYGVQD (reference sequence). Trimming took 8 bases from V and 7 from J; bases not matched to a gene: 10. CDR3 coding DNA: TGCGCCAGCTCGCGCAGACTAGCGGGAATTAATGAGCAGTTCTTC. It translates to CASSRRLAGINEQFF.

This rearrangement joins TRBV7-6 to TRBJ2-2; no reliable D call. Germline assignment: CDR1 SGHVS and CDR2 FNYEAQ. V dropped 3 bases and J dropped 8 bases, with 16 bases sitting between them. The CDR3 extends over 15 amino acids. This CDR3 reads CASSFWQTPEGELFF. In nucleotides, the CDR3 is TGTGCCAGCAGCTTCTGGCAGACCCCTGAGGGGGAGCTGTTTTTT.

This chain links TRBV7-2 with TRBJ2-3, with 7 bases aligning to TRBD2. Germline V CDR1 and CDR2: SGHTA, FQGNSA. The ends lost 5 bases at V and 4 bases at J; junction bases unmatched: 6. CDR3 length: 14 residues. The CDR3 region is CASSPLGGADTQYF. CDR3 DNA: TGTGCCAGCAGCCCTCTGGGGGGGGCAGATACGCAGTATTTT.

The chain employs TRBV5-1 and TRBJ1-1; D might be TRBD1 (6 bases). Deletions cut 0 bases from V and 3 bases from J, with 9 bases between. The germline CDR1 and CDR2 sequences are SGHRS and YFSETQ. The CDR3 has 14 amino acids. The CDR3 coding sequence is TGCGCCAGCAGCTTGGGGGGGCAGGACACTGAAGCTTTCTTT. Translating it yields CASSLGGQDTEAFF.

This chain links TRBV29-1 with TRBJ2-7; the D call may be TRBD1 or TRBD2 (5 bases each). The CDR3 contains 15 residues. Germline-derived CDR1 and CDR2 are SQVTM and ANQGSEA. With 7 bases removed from V and 6 bases from J, the gap between germline ends came to 25 bases. CDR3 in amino acids: CSARVDSGFMGEQYF. As DNA, the CDR3 is TGCAGCGCGAGGGTCGACAGTGGGTTCATGGGCGAGCAGTACTTC.

This clone appeared once. This rearrangement joins TRBV9 to TRBJ2-1; 10 bases are shared with TRBD2. The CDR3 is made up of 15 amino acids. V shed 4 bases and J 6 bases; nucleotides not matched to a gene: 7. Germline V gene sequence: CDR1 SGDLS, CDR2 YYNGEE. CDR3 coding DNA: TGTGCCAGCAGCCGAGCGGGAGGGCCGACCAATGAGCAGTTCTTC. Protein product: CASSRAGGPTNEQFF.

The chain combines TRBV6-4 with TRBJ2-7, with a tentative D call TRBD1 (5 bases). The CDR3 spans 13 residues. CDR1 MRHNA and CDR2 SNTAGT come from the germline V gene. V was clipped by 3 bases and J by 6 bases, with 12 bases between them. The CDR3, as DNA: TGTGCCAGCAGTGAAGGATGGGGCGGCGAGCAGTACTTC. Translation gives CASSEGWGGEQYF.

The rearrangement uses TRBV6-5 and TRBJ1-1; D call uncertain. The CDR3 has 13 amino acids. The V gene's germline CDR1 is MNHEY and CDR2 SVGAGI. Trimming pared 7 bases from V and 4 bases from J, leaving 13 bases between. This chain's CDR3 is CASTKVQVTEAFF. The CDR3 nucleotides are TGTGCCAGCACTAAGGTGCAAGTCACTGAAGCTTTCTTT.

The chain uses TRBV28 and TRBJ2-7; 11 bases are shared with TRBD2. This CDR3 has 14 residues. Trimming cost V 2 bases and J 6 bases; bases outside gene matches: 3. The germline V gene encodes CDR1 MDHEN and CDR2 SYDVKM. DNA for the CDR3: TGTGCCAGCAGTTTACTAGCGGGAGGCGTCGAGCAGTACTTC. The encoded protein is CASSLLAGGVEQYF.

The V call is TRBV7-2, the J call TRBJ2-2; 8 nucleotides align to TRBD2. Germline V CDR1 and CDR2: SGHTA, FQGNSA. The CDR3 runs 16 residues. V lost 4 bases, J lost 0 bases, and 4 bases stayed unmatched. CDR3 nucleotides: TGTGCCAGCAGCTCTACTAGCGGCTCGAACACCGGGGAGCTGTTTTTT. Protein: CASSSTSGSNTGELFF.

The chain has TRBV6-2 or TRBV6-3 and TRBJ1-1; 11 bases align to TRBD1. The germline V gene encodes CDR1 MNHEY and CDR2 SVGEGT. V dropped 0 bases and J dropped 1; count of bases not matched to a gene: 10. This CDR3 spans 19 amino acids. CDR3 region: CASSYSSLPGQGENTEAFF. CDR3 sequence (DNA): TGTGCCAGCAGTTACTCTAGCCTTCCGGGACAGGGGGAGAACACTGAAGCTTTCTTT.

The chain employs TRBV5-4 and TRBJ2-2; 15 bases fit TRBD2. V trimming: 4 bases; J trimming: 8 bases; junction bases outside the gene matches: 6. This CDR3 has 16 residues. The germline V gene encodes CDR1 SGHNT and CDR2 YYREEE (reference sequence). CDR3 sequence reads: CASSRGLAGGSGELFF. CDR3 DNA sequence: TGTGCCAGCAGCCGAGGACTAGCGGGAGGGTCTGGGGAGCTGTTTTTT. The whole variable domain, filled in from reference TRBV5-4 and TRBJ2-2, reads ETGVTQSPTHLIKTRGQQVTLRCSSQSGHNTVSWYQQALGQGPQFIFQYYREEENGRGNFPPRFSGLQFPNYSSELNVNALELDDSALYLCASSRGLAGGSGELFFGEGSRLTVL.

J is TRBJ2-3 and V is TRBV6-1, with D unclear. The V end lost 3 bases, the J end lost 2 bases, and 9 bases lay between the germline ends. This CDR3 is built from 14 residues. Germline lookup yields CDR1 MNHNS and CDR2 SASEGT. CDR3 nucleotide sequence: TGTGCCAGCAGTGAGATGGTCAACACAGATACGCAGTATTTT. It translates to CASSEMVNTDTQYF.